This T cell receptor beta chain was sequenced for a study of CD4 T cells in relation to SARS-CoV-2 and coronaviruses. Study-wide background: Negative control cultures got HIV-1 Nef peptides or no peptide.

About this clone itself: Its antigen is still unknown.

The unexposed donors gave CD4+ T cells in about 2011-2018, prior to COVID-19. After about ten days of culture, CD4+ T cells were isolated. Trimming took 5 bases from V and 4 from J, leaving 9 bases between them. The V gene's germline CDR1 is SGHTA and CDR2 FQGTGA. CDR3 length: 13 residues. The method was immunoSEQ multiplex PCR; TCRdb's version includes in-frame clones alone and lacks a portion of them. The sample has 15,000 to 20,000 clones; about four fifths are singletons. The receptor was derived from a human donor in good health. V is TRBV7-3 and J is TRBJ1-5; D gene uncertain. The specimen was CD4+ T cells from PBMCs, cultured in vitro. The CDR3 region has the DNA TGTGCCAGCAGCCCAGATCCGAATCAGCCCCAGCATTTT. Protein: CASSPDPNQPQHF. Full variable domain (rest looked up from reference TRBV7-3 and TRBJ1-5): GAGVSQTPSNKVTEKGKYVELRCDPISGHTALYWYRQSLGQGPEFLIYFQGTGAADDSGLPNDRFFAVRPEGSVSTLKIQRTERGDSAVYLCASSPDPNQPQHFGDGTRLSIL.